The clone carrying this T cell receptor (beta chain) was recorded only once. Antigen: not known. A multiplex PCR was run with 60 Vbeta primers and 13 Jbeta primers. This table comes from immunoSEQ multiplex PCR, and its TCRdb copy is limited to in-frame clones, with some not included. This repertoire shows some 130,000 clones, about 80% found once; its top ten account for 2% to 2.5%. This record comes from a study of cytomegalovirus exposure and HLA in healthy donors. This CDR3 has 17 residues. V shed 5 bases and J 2 bases; nucleotides not matched to a gene: 15. Per the germline V gene, CDR1 is LNHDA and CDR2 is SQIVND (reference sequence). Regarding the study as a whole: In an earlier analysis, in fewer than 700 donors, most V segments appeared productive either ~87% or ~30% of the time. CMV serostatus was the sole immune exposure information available.

The TCR originated in a man in his late teens or twenties in good health and CMV-seronegative. The sample consisted of PBMCs. V and J are TRBV19 and TRBJ2-7, with 7 positions matching TRBD2. CDR3 sequence (DNA): TGTGCCAGTAGTGTCCAACTAACACGCGGGGGAACCTACGAGCAGTACTTC. This translates into CASSVQLTRGGTYEQYF.